The sequence of this T cell receptor beta chain was determined in a study of cytomegalovirus exposure and HLA in healthy donors. Study background: Earlier sequencing of 150 million to 200 million T cells yielded 95 million to 120 million unique TCR beta sequences. General study results and limits: A later analysis showed that HLA-associated TCR beta chains had undergone more clonal expansion than equally common others. Excluded were some V segments that proved indistinguishable, including TRBV6-2 and TRBV6-3.

As regards this clone: The antigen remains undetermined.

The V end lost 5 bases, the J end lost 8 bases, and 12 bases lay between the germline ends. The CDR3 runs to 11 residues. The germline V gene has CDR1 DFQATT and CDR2 SNEGSKA (reference sequence). The PCR ran on 60 Vbeta and 13 Jbeta primers. The protocol was immunoSEQ multiplex PCR, while the TCRdb copy is restricted to in-frame clones and leaves out a portion. The data hold some 130,000 clones, with 60% to 80% observed a single time. Sequencing used PBMCs. The chain uses TRBV20-1 and TRBJ1-1; D is uncertain. The sequence was obtained from a woman aged 55 to 70 in good health and CMV-seropositive. Here the CDR3 DNA reads TGCAGTGCTCCGCGGGCCCTGGAAGCTTTCTTT. Translating it yields CSAPRALEAFF.